The next 17 T cell receptor beta chains were all read from a single sample in a study of T cell responses to AZD1222 COVID-19 vaccine. Measured with immunoSEQ multiplex PCR; TCRdb has only the in-frame clones, and not every one. The sample has roughly 150,000 clones; approximately 94% are singletons. Material: peripheral blood, obtained on day 0 of AZD1222 vaccination. These receptors originate from an adult in good health.

The chain carries TRBV29-1 and TRBJ2-1; 8 bases agree with TRBD2. Trimming took 5 bases from V and 3 from J; bases not matched to a gene: 6. Germline lookup yields CDR1 SQVTM and CDR2 ANQGSEA. CDR3 length: 14 amino acids. This CDR3 reads CSVTVAGSYNEQFF. CDR3 coding DNA: TGCAGCGTTACCGTAGCGGGGAGCTACAATGAGCAGTTCTTC.

The rearrangement joins TRBV12-3 or TRBV12-4 to TRBJ1-5; D ambiguous. The CDR3 runs to 13 residues. The germline V and J ends were trimmed by 5 bases and 4 bases, with 9 bases remaining between them. The CDR3 loop reads CASSPQSNQPQHF. CDR3 DNA: TGTGCCAGCAGTCCTCAGAGTAATCAGCCCCAGCATTTT.

The chain couples TRBV4-1 to TRBJ2-3, with 10 bases matching TRBD1. This CDR3 has 14 residues. J lost 5 bases, V lost 4 bases, and 3 bases had no gene match. Germline values: CDR1 MGHRA, CDR2 YSYEKL. CDR3 coding DNA: TGCGCCAGCAGCCTGGGACAGGGGATAGATACGCAGTATTTT. Protein: CASSLGQGIDTQYF.

The chain has TRBV5-1 and TRBJ1-2; the D is unclear. Trimming shortened V by 3 bases and J by 5 bases, and 11 bases separated the two germline ends. CDR3 length: 13 amino acids. Germline CDR1 reads SGHRS; CDR2 reads YFSETQ. The CDR3 protein is CASSSPPGYGYTF. CDR3 DNA: TGCGCCAGCAGCTCGCCCCCGGGGTATGGCTACACCTTC.

The chain employs TRBV5-8 and TRBJ1-5, with a possible D match to TRBD1 (5 bases). CDR1 SGHTS and CDR2 YDEGEE come from the germline V gene. This CDR3 has 14 amino acids. The ends were cut back, 4 bases at V and 2 bases at J, with 10 bases in the middle. The CDR3 protein is CASSQRGGNQPQHF. The CDR3 DNA sequence: TGTGCCAGCAGCCAGCGGGGGGGCAATCAGCCCCAGCATTTT.

The gene calls are TRBV6-5 and TRBJ2-7; D is possibly TRBD1 or TRBD2 (5 bases each). This CDR3 has 16 residues. The V gene lost 0 bases and the J gene lost 0 bases, with 12 bases spanning the gap. Germline V gives CDR1 MNHEY, CDR2 SVGAGI. The CDR3 bases are TGTGCCAGCAGTTACTCGAGTCCAGGGACCTCCTACGAGCAGTACTTC. Its translation: CASSYSSPGTSYEQYF.

The rearrangement joins TRBV19 to TRBJ2-2; D perhaps matches TRBD2 (5 bases). This CDR3 contains 15 residues. Germline V gene sequence: CDR1 LNHDA, CDR2 SQIVND (reference sequence). The V gene lost 3 bases and the J gene lost 5 bases, with 13 bases spanning the gap. This chain's CDR3 is CASSIEGWKTGELFF. The CDR3 nucleotides read TGTGCCAGTAGTATTGAGGGATGGAAAACCGGGGAGCTGTTTTTT.

This chain links TRBV6-5 with TRBJ2-1; 9 nucleotides match TRBD1. Trimming at V came to 7 bases and at J to 6 bases, leaving 1 base not matched to a gene. The CDR3 has 12 amino acids. Germline loops: CDR1 MNHEY, CDR2 SVGAGI. Here the CDR3 reads CASTGQGNEQFF. CDR3 nucleotides: TGTGCCAGCACGGGACAGGGCAATGAGCAGTTCTTC.

The chain uses TRBV7-2 and TRBJ2-6; D is perhaps TRBD1 (5 bases). Germline CDR1 and CDR2: SGHTA and FQGNSA. CDR3 size: 17 residues. Trimming took 3 bases from V and 0 from J, leaving 12 bases between them. The CDR3 is CASSFKGPSSGANVLTF. The CDR3 DNA reads TGTGCCAGCAGCTTCAAGGGGCCGAGCTCTGGGGCCAACGTCCTGACTTTC.

V is TRBV6-6 and J is TRBJ1-1, with 9 bases that match TRBD1. The V and J ends lost 5 bases and 2 bases, in that order; junction bases with no gene match: 9. Germline-derived CDR1 and CDR2 are MNHNY and SVGAGI (reference sequence). The CDR3 is 16 residues long. CDR3 region: CASSRPPGQGNTEAFF. CDR3 in DNA: TGTGCCAGCAGTCGACCCCCGGGACAGGGTAACACTGAAGCTTTCTTT.

The chain combines TRBV19 with TRBJ2-3; D could derive from TRBD1 or TRBD2 (5 bases each). The CDR3 totals 14 residues. Trimming took 3 bases from V and 2 from J, leaving 9 bases between them. The germline V gene has CDR1 LNHDA and CDR2 SQIVND (reference sequence). The CDR3 loop is CASSITGATDTQYF. Here the CDR3 DNA reads TGTGCCAGTAGTATCACCGGGGCCACAGATACGCAGTATTTT.

The chain couples TRBV6-7 to TRBJ2-7; TRBD1 matches at 7 bases. TRBV6-7 is flagged as an ORF with uncertain function. This CDR3 is 16 amino acids long. The J segment lost 2 bases and the V segment lost 2 bases, leaving 9 bases of the junction unmatched. As DNA, the CDR3 is TGTGCCAGCAGTTACGCGATAACAGGGGAAGCCTACGAGCAGTACTTC. This encodes CASSYAITGEAYEQYF.

The chain links TRBV10-3 to TRBJ1-1; D is ambiguous. The CDR3 runs to 12 residues. The germline V gene encodes CDR1 ENHRY and CDR2 SYGVKD. V was pared by 7 bases and J by 1 base, with 7 bases between. The chain's CDR3 is CAIKQPNTEAFF. The CDR3 nucleotides read TGTGCCATCAAACAGCCGAACACTGAAGCTTTCTTT.

The chain is built from TRBV7-6 and TRBJ2-2; possibly TRBD1 for D (5 bases). Trimming removed 5 bases from V and 2 bases from J, with 15 bases in between. Germline V gene sequence: CDR1 SGHVS, CDR2 FNYEAQ. The CDR3 is made up of 16 amino acids. For the CDR3, the DNA is TGTGCCAGCAGCCCAAGGGTCCAGGGAAACACCGGGGAGCTGTTTTTT. It codes for CASSPRVQGNTGELFF.

The chain employs TRBV7-2 and TRBJ2-2; a weak D match, TRBD2 (5 bases). From germline, CDR1 is SGHTA and CDR2 FQGNSA. This CDR3 has 14 residues. V was pared by 5 bases and J by 4 bases, with 11 bases between. CDR3 DNA sequence: TGTGCCAGCAGCGGCCGGGGTGGCACCGGGGAGCTGTTTTTT. Translating gives CASSGRGGTGELFF.

The J gene is TRBJ2-7, the V gene TRBV6-2 or TRBV6-3; D call uncertain. The V gene's germline CDR1 is MNHEY and CDR2 SVGEGT. V was trimmed by 3 bases and J by 2 bases, leaving 11 bases between them. CDR3 length: 14 amino acids. The DNA of the CDR3 is TGTGCCAGCAGTTATCACCAGGCCGCCTACGAGCAGTACTTC. Translation: CASSYHQAAYEQYF.

The rearrangement links TRBV27 to TRBJ1-2, with 7 bases fitting TRBD1. Germline assignment: CDR1 MNHEY and CDR2 SMNVEV (reference sequence). The CDR3 extends over 13 amino acids. The trim removed 4 bases at V and 6 bases at J, leaving 5 bases unmatched. The CDR3 loop is CASSSQGLDGYTF. The CDR3 DNA sequence: TGTGCCAGCAGTTCACAGGGGTTGGATGGCTACACCTTC.